Listed below are T cell receptor beta chains from one sample, sequenced in a study of T cells in Graves' hyperthyroidism and ophthalmopathy. TCRdb reprocessed the multiplex PCR reads via MiXCR and lists one record per CDR3 protein. The repertoire has hundreds of thousands of distinct CDR3 sequences, around 15% of them found once; the top ten carry more than 8.5%. The specimen was blood. The receptors here all came from a young woman with Graves' hyperthyroidism. Both conserved end residues are part of each CDR3. D genes are given only for firm matches. Clone size is stated in some rows and not others, as once, few, many or a class when expanded.

many,TRBV30,TRBJ2-7,.,CAWSIGRSYEQYF,TGTGCCTGGAGTATTGGTCGGTCCTACGAGCAGTACTTC
.,TRBV7-2,TRBJ2-1,.,CASSFLRNEQFF,TGTGCCAGCAGCTTCCTACGCAATGAGCAGTTCTTC
.,TRBV6-4,TRBJ2-1,.,CALYRDIEYNEQFF,TGTGCCCTATACCGGGACATTGAATACAATGAGCAGTTCTTC
.,TRBV27,TRBJ2-7,TRBD2,CASRGLAGLSYEQYF,TGTGCCAGCAGAGGACTAGCGGGGCTCTCCTACGAGCAGTACTTC
many,TRBV12-3/TRBV12-4,TRBJ1-1,TRBD1,CASSKTGTAVQNTEAFF,TGTGCCAGCAGTAAGACCGGGACAGCAGTCCAAAACACTGAAGCTTTCTTT
few,TRBV14,TRBJ1-2,TRBD1,CASSQVGDSYPLRYGYTF,TGTGCCAGCAGCCAAGTGGGGGACAGTTATCCCCTTAGATATGGCTACACCTTC
few,TRBV6-2/TRBV6-3,TRBJ1-2,TRBD1,CASFRTGSGYGYTF,TGTGCCAGCTTTCGGACAGGGAGCGGCTATGGCTACACCTTC
many,TRBV27,TRBJ2-1,TRBD2,CASSLSSSGRNEQFF,TGTGCCAGCAGTTTATCGTCCAGCGGGAGAAATGAGCAGTTCTTC
.,TRBV10-3,TRBJ1-6,.,CAISPGSSPLHF,TGTGCCATCAGCCCCGGATCCTCACCCCTCCACTTT
.,TRBV10-3,TRBJ2-5,TRBD2,CAIKDSGETQYF,TGTGCCATCAAGGATAGCGGGGAGACCCAGTACTTC
.,TRBV20-1,TRBJ1-3,.,CSAARGGRRAFNTGNTIYF,TGCAGTGCTGCCCGGGGAGGCAGGCGCGCGTTTAATACTGGAAACACCATATATTTT
.,TRBV6-1,TRBJ2-2,.,CASSTGKIPTGELFF,TGTGCCAGCAGCACAGGGAAGATTCCCACCGGGGAGCTGTTTTTT
.,TRBV12-3/TRBV12-4,TRBJ1-6,TRBD1,CASSLARTGRRYNSPLHF,TGTGCCAGCAGTTTAGCGAGGACAGGGCGAAGATATAATTCACCCCTCCACTTT
few,TRBV20-1,TRBJ2-6,.,CSAQVWEANVLTF,TGCAGTGCTCAAGTCTGGGAGGCCAACGTCCTGACTTTC
few,TRBV18,TRBJ2-5,.,CASSPPLLAAETQYF,TGTGCCAGCTCACCACCGCTCTTGGCAGCGGAGACCCAGTACTTC